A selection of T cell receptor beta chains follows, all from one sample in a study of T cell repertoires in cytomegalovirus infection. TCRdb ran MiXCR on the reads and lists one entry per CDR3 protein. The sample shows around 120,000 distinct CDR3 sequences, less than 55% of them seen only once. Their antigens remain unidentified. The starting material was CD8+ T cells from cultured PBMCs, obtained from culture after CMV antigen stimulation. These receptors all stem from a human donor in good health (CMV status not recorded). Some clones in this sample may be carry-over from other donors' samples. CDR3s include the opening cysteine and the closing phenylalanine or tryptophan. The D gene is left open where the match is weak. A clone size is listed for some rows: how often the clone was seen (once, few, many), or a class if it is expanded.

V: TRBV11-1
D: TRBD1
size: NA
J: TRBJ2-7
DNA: TGTGCCAGCAGGCTCCACCCGACAGGGTCCTACGAGCAGTACTTC
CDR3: CASRLHPTGSYEQYF

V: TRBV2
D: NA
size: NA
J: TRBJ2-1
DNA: TGTGCCAGCAGTGGAGGGCGAGGACTCTACAATGAGCAGTTCTTC
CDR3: CASSGGRGLYNEQFF

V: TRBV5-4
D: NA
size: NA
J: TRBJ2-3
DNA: TGTGCCAGCAGTTTGGGACCGCTCTCGTGGGATACGCAGTATTTT
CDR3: CASSLGPLSWDTQYF

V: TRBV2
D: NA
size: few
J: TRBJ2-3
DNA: TGTGCCAGCAGCCCGGGACTCCGCACAGATACGCAGTATTTT
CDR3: CASSPGLRTDTQYF

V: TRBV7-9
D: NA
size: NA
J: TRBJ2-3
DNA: TGTGCCAGCAGCTTATTGGGGGGTGGAGGAGATACGCAGTATTTT
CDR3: CASSLLGGGGDTQYF

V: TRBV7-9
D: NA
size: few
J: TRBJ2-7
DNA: TGTGCCAGCAGCGACGGATTAGGTTCCTCCTACGAGCAGTACTTC
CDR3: CASSDGLGSSYEQYF

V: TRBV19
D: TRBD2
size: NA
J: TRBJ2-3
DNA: TGTGCCAGTAGTGGCCGGACTAGCGGGGGGGCCCCAGATACGCAGTATTTT
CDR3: CASSGRTSGGAPDTQYF

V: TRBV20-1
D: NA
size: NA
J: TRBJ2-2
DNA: TGCAGTGCTAGAGATGTTCCCAGAGGGGGGAACACCGGGGAGCTGTTTTTT
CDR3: CSARDVPRGGNTGELFF

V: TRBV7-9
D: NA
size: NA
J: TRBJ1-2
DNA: TGTGCCAGCAGCTTAGGTGGGGCCGGCTACACCTTC
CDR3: CASSLGGAGYTF

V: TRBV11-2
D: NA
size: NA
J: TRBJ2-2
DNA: TGTGCCAGCAGCGACGAGTGGGGGATTGTTACCGGGGAGCTGTTTTTT
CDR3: CASSDEWGIVTGELFF

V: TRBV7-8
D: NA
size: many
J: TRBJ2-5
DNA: TGTGCCAGCAGCTACCACTCCGTGGAGACCCAGTACTTC
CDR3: CASSYHSVETQYF